This T cell receptor beta chain emerged from a study of T cell repertoires in cytomegalovirus infection. At the level of the study: Researchers turned to recently identified HLA-C-restricted CMV epitopes as well as well-studied HLA-B-restricted ones.

One entry per CDR3 protein, called by TCRdb with MiXCR from the reads. The repertoire includes 100,000 to 150,000 distinct CDR3 sequences, 32% of them detected once, and roughly three fifths sits in the top ten. On this clonotype itself: Its target is unknown. A much larger clone sits a single nucleotide away, making a read error possible.

J lost 5 bases, V lost 3 bases, and 4 bases had no gene match. This CDR3 is 14 amino acids long. CDR1 SGHVS and CDR2 FNYEAQ come from the germline V gene. Study observations and caveats: Accumulated public TCR beta family frequency recognized individuals carrying CMV together with the relevant HLA. Clonotype analysis showed dominance of the ex vivo response by HLA-C-restricted CMV-specific TCR beta clonotypes.

The TCR originated in a human donor in good health (CMV status not recorded). Some clones in this sample may be carry-over from other donors' samples. Sequences were derived from CD8+ T cells from cultured PBMCs, sampled from culture after CMV antigen stimulation. The chain uses TRBV7-6 and TRBJ2-3, with 8 bases aligning to TRBD2. The CDR3 DNA is TGTGCCAGCAGCTTGACCGGGGGGGTAGATACGCAGTATTTT. The encoded protein is CASSLTGGVDTQYF.